This TCR beta chain was captured in a study of CD8+CD57+ T cells in acquired aplastic anemia (dated by TCRdb to 2017 to 2018). The study in broad terms: A mean of 3.2 ug of DNA, ranging from roughly 0.2 to 27.4 ug, was extracted from sorted CD4+ and CD8+ cells. An average of about 10 million reads for CD4+ cells and 11 million or so reads for CD8+ cells was obtained from healthy donor samples. The study at large found these results: Approximately 27 CD8+ CDR3 sequences were found in both patients and controls but appeared to be highly expressed in patients and within the immunodominant clones of the patients. Patients and healthy controls showed no significant difference in CD8+ Simpson's diversity (P=0.060).

The germline V gene encodes CDR1 MNHNS and CDR2 SASEGT. V was cut back by 7 bases and J by 6 bases, leaving a gap of 19 bases between them. The CDR3 holds 14 amino acids from the cysteine to the phenylalanine. The kept DNA is CDR3 alone, 42 bases in frame from the first base. Ten or more counts support this clonotype. The clone's antigen remains unknown. Base qualities were left out, and no much larger clone turns up one base away. The study deep-sequenced TCR repertoires of sorted CD4+ and CD8+ blood T cells from severe aplastic anemia patients and healthy subjects. Ficoll-Paque density gradient centrifugation was used to isolate peripheral blood mononuclear cells. CD4+ and CD8+ T cells were sorted by FACS or magnetic beads before DNA extraction. TCR beta VDJ combination and CDR3 sequence profiling used genomic DNA as the template. An Illumina HiSeq 2000 was the platform used for TCR repertoire sequencing. The paper's data handling went like this. Repertoires were assessed using TRBV/TRBJ rearrangement plots, CDR3 size and DJ length profiles, and Simpson's diversity index. The immunodominant clone was defined as the most abundant DNA sequence in deep sequencing data. CDR3 amino acid sequences were screened for sharing across subjects and compared with published repertoires and the VDJdb database. TCRdb took the public reads, trimmed them with fastp at Q25, ran MiXCR for clone calling and kept in-frame beta chains. Identical CDR3 proteins give one entry, which carries the most common genes and DNA. None of the V and J calls come from the authors' own analysis; TCRdb made them. This sample lists around 130,000 distinct CDR3 sequences; 48% were detected once. 2% to 3% of the sample lies in the top ten.

The sequenced sample consisted of sorted CD4+, CD8+, or CD8+CD57+ T cells (not recorded which) from PBMCs. Recombination connected TRBV6-1 to TRBJ2-7; the D region may be TRBD1 or TRBD2, each matching 6 bases equally. The receptor was isolated from a human donor in good health, serving as a control. The CDR3 reads CASIPYRAGGEQYF. The DNA is as follows: TGTGCCAGCATACCCTACAGGGCCGGGGGCGAGCAGTACTTC.